These 23 T cell receptor beta chains were all obtained from the same sample, sequenced in a study of cytomegalovirus exposure and HLA in healthy donors. PCR primers comprised 60 Vbeta and 13 Jbeta primers. Repertoires were generated with immunoSEQ multiplex PCR, while TCRdb's copy carries only in-frame clones and drops some. The sample has fewer than 150,000 clones, about 16% seen once. Sequencing was performed on PBMCs. The receptors derive from a woman between 18 and 29 years old in good health and CMV-seronegative.

The V and J genes are TRBV6-6 and TRBJ2-7, with D tentatively TRBD2 (5 bases). The V gene lost 5 bases and the J gene lost 3 bases, with 11 bases spanning the gap. The germline V gene encodes CDR1 MNHNY and CDR2 SVGAGI (reference sequence). The CDR3 covers 13 residues. Here the CDR3 DNA reads TGTGCCAGCAGTCAGATCGGGGACTACGAGCAGTACTTC. It yields the protein CASSQIGDYEQYF.

In its sample, this clone was seen a few times. The J gene is TRBJ1-1, the V gene TRBV29-1; D is unclear. The V and J ends lost 3 bases and 3 bases respectively, with 5 bases between them. Germline assignment: CDR1 SQVTM and CDR2 ANQGSEA. The CDR3 is made up of 11 amino acids. The CDR3 sequence: CSVEAYTEAFF. CDR3 nucleotide sequence: TGCAGCGTTGAGGCCTACACTGAAGCTTTCTTT.

This clone was seen a handful of times. This chain connects TRBV30 to TRBJ2-7; tentative D call: TRBD1 (6 bases). V was pared by 2 bases and J by 0 bases, with 14 bases between. Germline V gene sequence: CDR1 GTSNPN, CDR2 SVGIG (reference sequence). This CDR3 contains 15 residues. DNA of the CDR3: TGTGCCTGGAGTCGGACAGAGATAAGCTCCTACGAGCAGTACTTC. Amino acid sequence: CAWSRTEISSYEQYF.

V is TRBV9 and J is TRBJ2-5; 8 nucleotides agree with TRBD2. The CDR3 extends over 17 amino acids. V lost 0 bases to trimming and J lost 5 bases; unmatched junction nucleotides: 12. Germline CDR1 is SGDLS and CDR2 is YYNGEE. CDR3 region: CASSVGADGGAWETQYF. CDR3 DNA sequence: TGTGCCAGCAGCGTAGGCGCCGACGGGGGGGCCTGGGAGACCCAGTACTTC.

This clone occurred a few times. This chain joins TRBV10-3 and TRBJ1-1, with TRBD1 identical over 11 bases. The CDR3 loop spans 14 amino acids. The germline gives CDR1 ENHRY, CDR2 SYGVKD. V lost 11 bases and J lost 1; bases outside the gene matches: 6. The CDR3 here is CASKDRGPNTEAFF. The CDR3 coding sequence is TGTGCCTCCAAGGACAGGGGGCCGAACACTGAAGCTTTCTTT.

The V call is TRBV5-6, the J call TRBJ2-1; TRBD2 matches 7 bases. The germline gives CDR1 SGHDT, CDR2 YYEEEE. V gave up 1 base and J gave up 8 bases; unmatched junction bases: 9. The CDR3 is 15 amino acids. The CDR3 DNA reads TGTGCCAGCAGCTTGAGTTCTAGCGGAGGGGATGAGCAGTTCTTC. Translated, it gives CASSLSSSGGDEQFF.

The chain employs TRBV30 and TRBJ1-5; 8 bases map to TRBD1. In germline, CDR1 is GTSNPN, CDR2 SVGIG (reference sequence). The CDR3 spans 14 residues. V lost 3 bases, J lost 5 bases, and 6 bases stayed unmatched. In nucleotides, the CDR3 is TGTGCCTGGAGCCCGGACAGGGATCATCAGCCCCAGCATTTT. Protein product: CAWSPDRDHQPQHF.

The rearrangement joins TRBV27 to TRBJ2-5; D gene ambiguous. The V end lost 0 bases, the J end lost 5 bases, and 13 bases lay between the germline ends. Germline CDR1 and CDR2: MNHEY and SMNVEV (reference sequence). This CDR3 contains 15 residues. The CDR3 region has the DNA TGTGCCAGCAGTTTATCTTGGCGGAGTGGCGAGACCCAGTACTTC. It translates to CASSLSWRSGETQYF.

This sequence joins TRBV6-6 and TRBJ2-7; TRBD2 matches 7 bases. Germline assignment: CDR1 MNHNY and CDR2 SVGAGI (reference sequence). V trimming: 5 bases; J trimming: 5 bases; junction bases outside the gene matches: 3. This CDR3 comprises 12 residues. For the CDR3, the DNA is TGTGCCAGCAGTCTACGGGAGGACGAGCAGTACTTC. This sequence encodes CASSLREDEQYF.

This clone was counted a few times. The V and J genes are TRBV7-3 and TRBJ2-3; D might be TRBD1 (6 bases). V was trimmed by 1 base and J by 5 bases, leaving 22 bases between them. CDR1 SGHTA and CDR2 FQGTGA come from the germline V gene. The CDR3 is 18 amino acids. The CDR3 DNA reads as TGTGCCAGCAGCTTAATGCCGCAGGGGAGCCCCGCGCTAGATACGCAGTATTTT. Its translation is CASSLMPQGSPALDTQYF. The full variable domain, with the rest looked up from reference TRBV7-3 and TRBJ2-3, is GAGVSQTPSNKVTEKGKYVELRCDPISGHTALYWYRQSLGQGPEFLIYFQGTGAADDSGLPNDRFFAVRPEGSVSTLKIQRTERGDSAVYLCASSLMPQGSPALDTQYFGPGTRLTVL.

This clone was observed a handful of times. The rearrangement joins TRBV9 to TRBJ2-3, with 10 bases lining up with TRBD2. The CDR3 runs to 17 residues. The V gene end was trimmed by 3 bases and the J gene end by 2 bases; junction bases not matched to a gene: 9. CDR1 is SGDLS and CDR2 is YYNGEE in the germline V gene. The CDR3 DNA sequence: TGTGCCAGCAGCGCTTCGACTAGCGGGTCCTCCACAGATACGCAGTATTTT. Translating gives CASSASTSGSSTDTQYF.

This clone has only a few counts. The chain couples TRBV7-9 to TRBJ1-2; D is perhaps TRBD1 (6 bases). The CDR3 has 14 amino acids. The germline V gene has CDR1 SEHNR and CDR2 FQNEAQ (reference sequence). Between the trimmed V and J ends, which lost 1 base and 8 bases, there was a span of 14 bases. The CDR3 sequence is CASSLVWGGEGYTF. In DNA, the CDR3 is TGTGCCAGCAGCTTAGTCTGGGGGGGCGAAGGCTACACCTTC.

This clone was seen only a few times. This rearrangement joins TRBV2 to TRBJ1-2, with unresolved D. Germline CDR1 reads SNHLY; CDR2 reads FYNNEI. The CDR3 length is 11 residues. V was pared by 4 bases and J by 4 bases, with 4 bases between. Written as DNA, the CDR3 is TGTGCCAGCAGTGCGGTCTATGGCTACACCTTC. Its translation is CASSAVYGYTF.

The J gene is TRBJ2-4, the V gene TRBV28; 10 bases fit TRBD1. The germline CDR1 and CDR2 sequences are MDHEN and SYDVKM. V shed 5 bases and J 0 bases; nucleotides not matched to a gene: 16. The CDR3 is made up of 20 amino acids. The CDR3 region is CASSPNSGQGLRLAKNIQYF. CDR3 nucleotide sequence: TGTGCCAGCAGTCCAAACTCGGGACAGGGGTTAAGACTAGCCAAAAACATTCAGTACTTC.

This chain connects TRBV14 to TRBJ2-1, with 8 bases identical to TRBD2. CDR1 and CDR2 (germline): SGHDN, FVKESK. V lost 1 base to trimming and J lost 8 bases; unmatched junction nucleotides: 13. The CDR3 extends over 17 amino acids. The CDR3 DNA follows: TGTGCCAGCAGCCAAGCTAGTTCCGGGACTAGTATCGATGAGCAGTTCTTC. Translating gives CASSQASSGTSIDEQFF. Based on the CDR3 plus reference TRBV14 and TRBJ2-1, the full variable domain is EAGVTQFPSHSVIEKGQTVTLRCDPISGHDNLYWYRRVMGKEIKFLLHFVKESKQDESGMPNNRFLAERTGGTYSTLKVQPAELEDSGVYFCASSQASSGTSIDEQFFGPGTRLTVL.

This clone was recorded a few times. The chain carries TRBV4-1 and TRBJ1-2; D gene unclear. Trimming took off 0 bases at V and 5 bases at J, with 10 bases between the two ends. The CDR3 spans 14 residues. CDR1 and CDR2 from the germline V gene are MGHRA and YSYEKL. The CDR3 spells CASSQEALVYGYTF. In DNA, the CDR3 is TGCGCCAGCAGCCAAGAGGCCCTGGTGTATGGCTACACCTTC.

The chain employs TRBV7-9 and TRBJ2-2, with TRBD1 matching 8 bases. The CDR3 is 13 amino acids. CDR1 is SEHNR, CDR2 FQNEAQ, per germline (reference sequence). Trimming at V came to 7 bases and at J to 6 bases, leaving 4 bases not matched to a gene. CDR3 in amino acids: CASNLQGAGELFF. Here the CDR3 DNA reads TGTGCCAGCAACCTACAGGGGGCCGGGGAGCTGTTTTTT.

This clone was picked up a small number of times. The V call is TRBV27, the J call TRBJ2-2; D is uncertain. CDR3 length: 13 amino acids. Trimming shortened V by 2 bases and J by 3 bases, and 4 bases separated the two germline ends. Per germline, CDR1 MNHEY and CDR2 SMNVEV (reference sequence). The CDR3 nucleotides read TGTGCCAGCAGTTTAGCAGACACCGGGGAGCTGTTTTTT. Protein: CASSLADTGELFF.

A few counts support this clone. The chain recombines TRBV5-1 with TRBJ2-1; D uncertain. Trimming pared 0 bases from V and 9 bases from J, leaving 13 bases between. Germline loops: CDR1 SGHRS, CDR2 YFSETQ. The CDR3 spans 14 residues. The CDR3 loop is CASSLGSAQSEQFF. The CDR3 DNA reads TGCGCCAGCAGCTTGGGCAGCGCTCAGAGTGAGCAGTTCTTC. The entire variable domain, with the rest obtained from reference TRBV5-1 and TRBJ2-1, is as follows: KAGVTQTPRYLIKTRGQQVTLSCSPISGHRSVSWYQQTPGQGLQFLFEYFSETQRNKGNFPGRFSGRQFSNSRSEMNVSTLELGDSALYLCASSLGSAQSEQFFGPGTRLTVL.

The chain's CDR3 is CASSLWGGNEKLFF. Here the CDR3 DNA reads TGTGCCAGCAGTTTATGGGGGGGTAATGAAAAACTGTTTTTT. The chain is built from TRBV27 and TRBJ1-4, with D perhaps TRBD1 (5 bases). V dropped 1 base and J dropped 4 bases, with 7 bases sitting between them. CDR3 length equals 14 residues. Germline-derived CDR1 and CDR2 are MNHEY and SMNVEV (reference sequence).

A few counts support this clone. V and J are TRBV7-3 and TRBJ2-7; 7 bases are shared with TRBD2. There are 15 residues in the CDR3. CDR1 and CDR2 from the germline V gene are SGHTA and FQGTGA. V lost 5 bases and J lost 0; bases outside the gene matches: 7. The CDR3 DNA sequence: TGTGCCAGCAGCCTCCAGGGAGGGGACTCCTACGAGCAGTACTTC. Translated: CASSLQGGDSYEQYF.

The sample holds a few counts of this clone. This chain uses TRBV5-1 with TRBJ1-1; the match to TRBD1 covers 7 bases. The CDR3 contains 15 residues. CDR1 and CDR2 (germline): SGHRS, YFSETQ. V lost 4 bases and J lost 0; bases outside the gene matches: 6. The CDR3 DNA sequence: TGCGCCAGCAGCAGGTCGCAGGGGGTGAACACTGAAGCTTTCTTT. Its protein is CASSRSQGVNTEAFF.

Only a few counts were recorded for this clone. This chain joins TRBV5-6 and TRBJ1-2; 10 bases align to TRBD1. V shed 4 bases and J 7 bases; nucleotides not matched to a gene: 7. Germline V gives CDR1 SGHDT, CDR2 YYEEEE. The CDR3 length is 14 residues. CDR3 sequence: CASSAGTGASGYTF. The DNA of the CDR3 is TGTGCCAGCAGCGCCGGGACAGGGGCCTCTGGCTACACCTTC.